These T cell receptor beta chains were read from a single sample in a study of shared clonotypes between healthy human individuals. Repertoires were generated with immunoSEQ multiplex PCR, while TCRdb's copy carries only in-frame clones and drops some. Of about half a million clones in the sample, 70% to 85% were seen once. The sequenced material came from PBMCs. These receptors came from a woman in her thirties or forties in good health. Some clones in this sample may be carry-over from other donors' samples. Both conserved end residues are part of each CDR3. A D gene is named only where the DNA matches it firmly. Part of the rows lack a size; the others show once, few, many or a class for expanded clones.

D	V	size	J	DNA	CDR3
TRBD1	TRBV6-5	few	TRBJ1-4	TGTGCCAGCAGTAACTACGACAGGGGGGATGAAAAACTGTTTTTT	CASSNYDRGDEKLFF
TRBD2	TRBV9	-	TRBJ2-7	TGTGCCAGCGCCCGGGACTATACCTCCTACGAGCAGTACTTC	CASARDYTSYEQYF
-	TRBV29-1	few	TRBJ2-2	TGCAGCGTTGTGGAACAGGGTGACACCGGGGAGCTGTTTTTT	CSVVEQGDTGELFF
-	TRBV28	-	TRBJ2-6	TGTGCCAGCAGTTTGGGGGGTTGGAACTCTGGGGCCAACGTCCTGACTTTC	CASSLGGWNSGANVLTF
-	TRBV19	once	TRBJ1-5	TGTGCCAGTAGTATTACAGGCGATAATCAGCCCCAGCATTTT	CASSITGDNQPQHF
-	TRBV19	-	TRBJ2-3	TGTGCCAGTAGTATTGGCGGGACGACAGATACGCAGTATTTT	CASSIGGTTDTQYF
TRBD1	TRBV7-9	-	TRBJ2-7	TGTGCCAGCAGCTTCTCGGACAGGGGCCACGAGCAGTACTTC	CASSFSDRGHEQYF
-	TRBV29-1	-	TRBJ2-1	TGCAGCGTTGAGAGCCCCCGCGGGGTCCTTAGCGATGAGCAGTTCTTC	CSVESPRGVLSDEQFF
-	TRBV7-9	once	TRBJ1-5	TGTGCCAGCAGCTTAGCGGGGGGCGCGGGTCAGCCCCAGCATTTT	CASSLAGGAGQPQHF
TRBD2	TRBV5-1	-	TRBJ2-3	TGCGCCAGCAGCTTGGGCGGGAGCGCAGATACGCAGTATTTT	CASSLGGSADTQYF
-	TRBV7-6	-	TRBJ1-2	TGTGCCAGCAGCTTAGGAGGGGTAGGAGGCTACACCTTC	CASSLGGVGGYTF
-	TRBV6-1	-	TRBJ2-1	TGTGCCAGCAGTAACATCTATGGCAATGAGCAGTTCTTC	CASSNIYGNEQFF
-	TRBV15	-	TRBJ1-2	TGTGCCACCAGCAGGGCGGTTGGGGATGGCTACACCTTC	CATSRAVGDGYTF
TRBD2	TRBV30	-	TRBJ2-3	TGCGCCTGGGGTAGCGGGACCGTTTCCGATACGCAGTATTTT	CAWGSGTVSDTQYF
-	TRBV19	-	TRBJ1-2	TGTGCCAGTAGTCCAGGGTATGGCTACACCTTC	CASSPGYGYTF
TRBD2	TRBV7-9	-	TRBJ2-2	TGTGCCAGCAGCGTCCGGGAGGGAGGTTCCGGGGAGCTGTTTTTT	CASSVREGGSGELFF